This TCR beta chain was obtained from a study of T cell changes during pregnancy in multiple sclerosis. The table came from immunoSEQ multiplex PCR; TCRdb's copy has only in-frame clones and leaves some out. Altogether fewer than 85,000 clones are present, around nine tenths being singletons, with the ten largest covering roughly 1.7%. From germline, CDR1 is SSHAT and CDR2 FNYEAQ (reference sequence). V lost 5 bases to trimming and J lost 1 base, with 8 bases between them. There are 13 residues in the CDR3. This clone appeared a few times. V gene TRBV7-7 combines with J gene TRBJ1-1; D not certain. This clonotype originated in a female donor in good health, enrolled as a control in a pregnancy study. Sequencing used peripheral blood, obtained in the first trimester of pregnancy. Written as DNA, the CDR3 is TGTGCCAGCAGCCTATTAGAGAACACTGAAGCTTTCTTT. Its protein product is CASSLLENTEAFF.